This paragraph covers one TCR beta chain sequence. Its antigen is unidentified. V lost 6 bases and J 5 bases, leaving 14 bases between the germline ends. CDR3 length equals 14 residues. Germline CDR1 reads MNHEY; CDR2 reads SVGAGI. These data are taken from a study of type 1 regulatory T cells. Across the whole study: T-allo10 is a Tr1-enriched, alloantigen-specific CD4 T cell product made in vitro.

Graft donor-derived T-allo10 cells were described as host-alloantigen-specific, anergic, and alloantigen-specifically suppressive. MiXCR was run by TCRdb on the reads, yielding one entry per CDR3 protein. The table has 60,000 to 70,000 distinct CDR3 sequences, 55% to 80% seen once. This chain uses TRBV6-5 with TRBJ1-5; D ambiguous. The receptor's source is a human donor in good health. Input material: cultured T cells, either the whole culture or a sorted T cell fraction (not recorded which). Regarding subset: Tr1-enriched cell product generated in vitro against host alloantigens. The CDR3 bases are TGTGCCAGCAGAGAGAATGCTAGGCATCAGCCCCAGCATTTT. It encodes CASRENARHQPQHF.